This T cell receptor beta chain was identified during a study of cytomegalovirus exposure and HLA in healthy donors. Turning to this clone: The antigen is unknown.

The CDR3 runs to 12 residues. The germline V gene has CDR1 MNHEY and CDR2 SMNVEV (reference sequence). V gave up 5 bases and J gave up 4 bases, with 7 bases separating them. Study-wide findings and caveats: Some TCR beta chains (roughly 160 of them) were listed as cytomegalovirus-associated.

Produced via immunoSEQ multiplex PCR; TCRdb's table is partial and in-frame only. There are under 300,000 clones in the sample; 90% occur only once, and under 0.45% lies in the top ten. This TCR derives from a woman aged 18 to 35 in good health and CMV-seronegative. Sequenced sample: PBMCs. V usage is TRBV27 and J usage is TRBJ2-3, with a weak D call TRBD1 (6 bases). CDR3 amino acids: CASSPGADTQYF. CDR3 nucleotide sequence: TGTGCCAGCAGTCCAGGGGCAGATACGCAGTATTTT.